Listed below are T cell receptor beta chains from one sample, sequenced in a study of long-term antiretroviral therapy in people with HIV. Using immunoSEQ multiplex PCR, the repertoire was profiled, and TCRdb retains in-frame clones only, with some absent. The sample yields roughly 17,000 clones, roughly 95% seen once. The sequenced sample was unsorted PBMCs, obtained less than 12 years after starting antiretroviral therapy. Receptor source: a young man with HIV. CDR3s include the opening cysteine and the closing phenylalanine or tryptophan.

v_call	cdr3_length	j_call	cdr3_aa
TRBV7-2	17	TRBJ2-2	CASSLVLTSTGPGELFF
TRBV5-4	13	TRBJ1-2	CASSLEGSYGYTF
TRBV6-4	13	TRBJ1-5	CASSADSNQPQHF
TRBV6-5	16	TRBJ2-7	CASSYSGYWGSYEQYF
TRBV6-5	14	TRBJ1-4	CASSFQTGPEKLFF
TRBV28	15	TRBJ2-5	CASSYGKTYQETQYF
TRBV7-8	14	TRBJ2-5	CASSLRRSQETQYF
TRBV11-2	18	TRBJ2-1	CASSSKGLSSVSYNEQFF
TRBV28	14	TRBJ1-5	CASRQTGGSQPQHF
TRBV7-9	15	TRBJ2-3	CASSPFLLNTDTQYF
TRBV6-1	11	TRBJ2-5	CASSEGETQYF
TRBV29-1	13	TRBJ2-2	CSVGTGGTGELFF
TRBV10-2	13	TRBJ1-5	CASSVENNQPQHF
TRBV2	14	TRBJ1-4	CASNIPEGNEKLFF
TRBV5-1	12	TRBJ1-1	CASSEGGTEAFF
TRBV2	14	TRBJ1-1	CASSLRTGNTEAFF
TRBV11-2	16	TRBJ2-5	CASSFVVGGPGETQYF
TRBV10-1	15	TRBJ2-3	CASSETSGGADTQYF
TRBV7-9	17	TRBJ2-3	CASSLNSGPLSTDTQYF
TRBV9	11	TRBJ2-1	CASSVGYEQFF
TRBV19	15	TRBJ2-3	CASSPFYPGPDTQYF
TRBV6-5	14	TRBJ1-5	CASGFHRTYQPQHF
TRBV5-6	14	TRBJ2-7	CASSLAGAHHEQYF